The entry below describes one T cell receptor (beta chain). The record originates from a study of blood T cell repertoires in COVID-19. Study at large: Researchers got acute and convalescent COVID-19 samples from the United States, Italy and Spain. Sample material is recorded as cDNA or gDNA derived from T cells, B-cell-depleted T cells, or PBMCs.

Living in 25 or so US areas, the participants were between roughly 18 and 95 years of age. Profiled with immunoSEQ multiplex PCR; TCRdb holds only in-frame clones, not every one. The sample contains approximately 320,000 clones, approximately 90% of which appear only once. This receptor was taken from a woman under 30 who had recovered from COVID-19. Sequences were obtained from PBMCs or T cells enriched from blood (not recorded which).

The CDR3 DNA reads as TGTGCCAGCAGCTTAGAGGTCCAGGGAGGGACCGGGGAGCTGTTTTTT. Translation gives CASSLEVQGGTGELFF. V usage is TRBV7-2 and J usage is TRBJ2-2, with 7 bases aligning to TRBD2. Germline V gene lookup returns CDR1 SGHTA and CDR2 FQGNSA. Trimming removed 1 base from V and 5 bases from J; junction bases left unmatched: 7. The CDR3 totals 16 residues.